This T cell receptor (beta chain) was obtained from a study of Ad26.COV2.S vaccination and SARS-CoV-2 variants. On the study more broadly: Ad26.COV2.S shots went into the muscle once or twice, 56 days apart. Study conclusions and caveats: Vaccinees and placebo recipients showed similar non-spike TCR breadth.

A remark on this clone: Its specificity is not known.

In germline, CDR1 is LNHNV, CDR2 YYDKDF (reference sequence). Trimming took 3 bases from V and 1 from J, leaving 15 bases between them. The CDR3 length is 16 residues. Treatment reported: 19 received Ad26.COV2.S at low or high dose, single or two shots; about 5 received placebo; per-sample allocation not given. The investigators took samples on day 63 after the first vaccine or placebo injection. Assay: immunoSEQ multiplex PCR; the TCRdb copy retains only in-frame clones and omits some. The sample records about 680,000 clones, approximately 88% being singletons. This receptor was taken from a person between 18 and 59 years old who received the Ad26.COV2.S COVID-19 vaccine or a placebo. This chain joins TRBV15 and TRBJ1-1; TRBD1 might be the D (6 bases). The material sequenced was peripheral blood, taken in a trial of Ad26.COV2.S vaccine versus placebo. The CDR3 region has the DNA TGTGCCACCAGCAGCTCTTCGTGGGACAAGAACACTGAAGCTTTCTTT. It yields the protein CATSSSSWDKNTEAFF.